Below are 14 T cell receptor beta chains sequenced from a single sample in a study of cytomegalovirus exposure and HLA in healthy donors. Both 60 Vbeta primers and 13 Jbeta primers went into the PCR. Data came from immunoSEQ multiplex PCR; TCRdb stores just in-frame clones and leaves some out. Here the sample spans 100,000 to 150,000 clones, approximately 81% being singletons. The sample comprised PBMCs. Source of these receptors: a woman aged 40 to 55 in good health and CMV-seronegative.

The chain carries TRBV7-8 and TRBJ1-1; TRBD1 agrees at 7 bases. The CDR3 sequence is 14 residues long. Germline lookup yields CDR1 SGHVS and CDR2 FQNEAQ. The trim removed 5 bases at V and 2 bases at J, leaving 5 bases unmatched. CDR3 in amino acids: CASSAGTANTEAFF. In DNA, the CDR3 is TGTGCCAGCAGCGCCGGGACAGCAAACACTGAAGCTTTCTTT. The variable domain in full, completed from reference TRBV7-8 and TRBJ1-1, reads GAGVSQSPRYKVAKRGQDVALRCDPISGHVSLFWYQQALGQGPEFLTYFQNEAQLDKSGLPSDRFFAERPEGSVSTLKIQRTQQEDSAVYLCASSAGTANTEAFFGQGTRLTVV.

The rearrangement uses TRBV30 and TRBJ2-7; D is unclear. The V gene's germline CDR1 is GTSNPN and CDR2 SVGIG (reference sequence). This CDR3 spans 14 amino acids. The V and J ends lost 1 base and 4 bases respectively, with 14 bases between them. The CDR3 DNA reads as TGTGCCTGGAGTGCGTTCTATGGAGTTTACGAGCAGTACTTC. It encodes CAWSAFYGVYEQYF.

The V gene is TRBV10-3, the J gene TRBJ1-5; D not certain. V gave up 9 bases and J gave up 7 bases, with 7 bases separating them. Per the germline V gene, CDR1 is ENHRY and CDR2 is SYGVKD. The CDR3 is 10 amino acids. Written as DNA, the CDR3 is TGTGCCATAGTACACCAGCCCCAGCATTTT. Translated: CAIVHQPQHF.

V usage is TRBV7-2 and J usage is TRBJ1-3, with TRBD1 as a possible D gene (6 bases). The V gene's germline CDR1 is SGHTA and CDR2 FQGNSA. CDR3 size: 15 residues. V was cut by 1 base and J by 6 bases, with 13 bases left in between. CDR3 loop: CASSLVRTDLNTIYF. The CDR3 DNA reads as TGTGCCAGCAGCTTAGTGCGGACAGACCTAAACACCATATATTTT.

The chain joins TRBV5-1 to TRBJ2-7; 7 bases agree with TRBD1. V lost 3 bases to trimming and J lost 3 bases; unmatched junction nucleotides: 9. There are 15 residues in the CDR3. CDR1 is SGHRS, CDR2 YFSETQ, per germline. Written as DNA, the CDR3 is TGCGCCAGCAGCTCCTCCGGGACAGAGAGCTACGAGCAGTACTTC. It codes for CASSSSGTESYEQYF.

J is TRBJ2-5 and V is TRBV5-4; possibly TRBD1 for D (5 bases). The DNA matches TRBJ2-7 better at its end, which makes the J call doubtful. The CDR3 is 15 amino acids. Germline values: CDR1 SGHNT, CDR2 YYREEE (reference sequence). The CDR3 is CASSLGYQGNYEQYF. In DNA, the CDR3 is TGTGCCAGCAGCTTGGGGTATCAGGGAAACTACGAGCAGTACTTC.

The V call is TRBV18, the J call TRBJ2-4; possibly TRBD1 for D (6 bases). From germline, CDR1 is KGHSH and CDR2 LQKENI. The V and J ends lost 6 bases and 0 bases respectively, with 18 bases between them. CDR3 size: 17 residues. CDR3 residues: CASSPFTGPLAKNIQYF. The CDR3 DNA is TGTGCCAGCTCGCCTTTTACAGGGCCACTAGCCAAAAACATTCAGTACTTC.

V is TRBV5-1 and J is TRBJ2-7, with D hard to call. From germline, CDR1 is SGHRS and CDR2 YFSETQ. V lost 4 bases to trimming and J lost 3 bases, with 11 bases between them. This CDR3 is built from 13 residues. The CDR3 protein is CASSSGLNYEQYF. The CDR3 DNA reads TGCGCCAGCAGCAGTGGGCTGAACTACGAGCAGTACTTC. Filled out from reference TRBV5-1 and TRBJ2-7, the complete variable domain reads KAGVTQTPRYLIKTRGQQVTLSCSPISGHRSVSWYQQTPGQGLQFLFEYFSETQRNKGNFPGRFSGRQFSNSRSEMNVSTLELGDSALYLCASSSGLNYEQYFGPGTRLTVT.

V gene TRBV10-1 combines with J gene TRBJ1-6; D unclear. Germline CDR1 reads WNHNN; CDR2 reads SYGVQD (reference sequence). This CDR3 is built from 13 residues. The V gene lost 3 bases and the J gene lost 6 bases, with 6 bases spanning the gap. CDR3 nucleotide sequence: TGCGCCAGCAGTGACTCTACTAATTCACCCCTCCACTTT. Encoded protein: CASSDSTNSPLHF.

The V call is TRBV7-2, the J call TRBJ2-7, with D perhaps matching TRBD2 (6 bases). The V end lost 0 bases, the J end lost 3 bases, and 12 bases lay between the germline ends. There are 15 residues in the CDR3. Germline V gene lookup returns CDR1 SGHTA and CDR2 FQGNSA. CDR3 coding DNA: TGTGCCAGCAGCTTAGCGAGCGGGCCAATCTACGAGCAGTACTTC. As protein: CASSLASGPIYEQYF.

V and J are TRBV2 and TRBJ2-1; 7 nucleotides match TRBD2. The CDR3 totals 13 residues. Germline loops: CDR1 SNHLY, CDR2 FYNNEI. J gave up 6 bases and V 4 bases, and 3 bases lay outside the gene matches. The CDR3 DNA sequence: TGTGCCAGCAGTGGGACTAGGTTCAATGAGCAGTTCTTC. The encoded protein is CASSGTRFNEQFF.

This clone has only one observation. The chain joins TRBV7-3 to TRBJ2-2; 8 nucleotides agree with TRBD1. The CDR3 length is 17 residues. Losses at the gene ends were 5 bases for V and 4 bases for J; bases not matched to a gene: 12. Germline lookup yields CDR1 SGHTA and CDR2 FQGTGA. CDR3 residues: CASSQKRQGQGTGELFF. The CDR3 nucleotides are TGTGCCAGCAGCCAGAAACGACAGGGGCAGGGCACCGGGGAGCTGTTTTTT.

The chain employs TRBV7-2 and TRBJ2-2, with 7 bases matching TRBD2. This CDR3 spans 16 amino acids. The germline V gene has CDR1 SGHTA and CDR2 FQGNSA. Trimming cost V 6 bases and J 0 bases; bases outside gene matches: 7. CDR3 residues: CASRGRLAANTGELFF. Written as DNA, the CDR3 is TGTGCCAGCAGGGGAAGGCTAGCGGCGAACACCGGGGAGCTGTTTTTT.

This rearrangement joins TRBV6-1 to TRBJ2-3; D possibly corresponds to TRBD2 (6 bases). The V end was cut by 2 bases, the J end by 3 bases, with 9 bases between. Germline V CDR1 and CDR2: MNHNS, SASEGT. The CDR3 is made up of 14 amino acids. CDR3 in DNA: TGTGCCAGCAGTGAACGCGGGGCAACAGATACGCAGTATTTT. Its translation: CASSERGATDTQYF.